Below, 7 T cell receptor beta chains from the same sample are listed, as sequenced in a study of T cell responses to AZD1222 COVID-19 vaccine. Only in-frame clones appear in the TCRdb table, and some are missing; sequencing was by immunoSEQ multiplex PCR. The data contain over 150,000 clones, around 88% of them singletons. The sequencing here drew on peripheral blood, taken on day 0 of AZD1222 vaccination. These receptors were obtained from an adult in good health.

The V and J genes are TRBV19 and TRBJ1-2; a possible D gene is TRBD1 (6 bases). CDR1 and CDR2 (germline): LNHDA, SQIVND (reference sequence). The V and J ends lost 5 bases and 3 bases respectively, with 10 bases between them. The CDR3 spans 13 residues. This chain's CDR3 is CASSSGHYYGYTF. CDR3 nucleotide sequence: TGTGCCAGTAGTTCGGGACACTACTATGGCTACACCTTC. The full variable domain, in which reference TRBV19 and TRBJ1-2 provide the parts outside the CDR3, is DGGITQSPKYLFRKEGQNVTLSCEQNLNHDAMYWYRQDPGQGLRLIYYSQIVNDFQKGDIAEGYSVSREKKESFPLTVTSAQKNPTAFYLCASSSGHYYGYTFGSGTRLTVV.

The chain couples TRBV11-2 to TRBJ2-7; D not resolved. Germline CDR1 SGHAT, CDR2 FQNNGV. The CDR3 extends over 12 amino acids. V was shortened by 3 bases and J by 3 bases, with 6 bases between the two germline ends. The CDR3 reads CASSFGDYEQYF. CDR3 DNA sequence: TGTGCCAGCAGCTTTGGAGACTACGAGCAGTACTTC.

The V gene is TRBV9, the J gene TRBJ1-6; tentatively, D is TRBD1 (6 bases). CDR1 is SGDLS, CDR2 YYNGEE, per germline. V gave up 2 bases and J gave up 7 bases, with 13 bases separating them. The length of the CDR3 is 15 residues. The CDR3 coding sequence is TGTGCCAGCAGCGTTAGCCAGGGGCCCAATTCACCCCTCCACTTT. As protein: CASSVSQGPNSPLHF.

This sequence joins TRBV27 and TRBJ1-1; D is possibly TRBD1 (6 bases). Germline V gene sequence: CDR1 MNHEY, CDR2 SMNVEV (reference sequence). The CDR3 contains 15 residues. V shed 4 bases and J shed 7 bases, with 19 bases lying between them. The CDR3 protein is CASSSVDRSRLEAFF. The CDR3, as DNA: TGTGCCAGCAGTTCGGTGGACAGAAGCCGACTTGAAGCTTTCTTT.

This chain links TRBV11-2 with TRBJ1-4, with no clear D. This CDR3 contains 13 residues. The V gene lost 3 bases and the J gene lost 5 bases, with 7 bases spanning the gap. The germline gives CDR1 SGHAT, CDR2 FQNNGV. The CDR3 loop is CASSFSGNEKLFF. The CDR3 DNA reads as TGTGCCAGCAGCTTCTCGGGGAATGAAAAACTGTTTTTT.

The J gene is TRBJ2-1, the V gene TRBV12-3 or TRBV12-4; 8 positions agree with TRBD1. CDR3 length: 13 residues. V trimming: 10 bases; J trimming: 10 bases; junction bases outside the gene matches: 12. The CDR3 loop is CAISGGGWNEQFF. The CDR3 DNA reads TGTGCCATCTCAGGGGGCGGGTGGAACGAGCAGTTCTTC.

The chain links TRBV13 to TRBJ2-7; D ambiguous. Germline CDR1 PRHDT, CDR2 FYEKMQ (reference sequence). The CDR3 has 14 residues. V was clipped by 0 bases and J by 3 bases, with 9 bases between them. The CDR3 loop reads CASSLGPTSYEQYF. CDR3 DNA sequence: TGTGCCAGCAGCTTAGGTCCCACGAGCTACGAGCAGTACTTC.